This T cell receptor (beta chain) is from a study of T cells in Graves' hyperthyroidism and ophthalmopathy. Overall study findings and caveats: Ophthalmopathy prediction by the model preceded onset by a median approximately six months.

Amplified regions were TCR beta CDR3 sequences from RNA transcripts. The HTBI primer set served for first-round RT-PCR of the TCR CDR3. TCRdb redid the calling of the multiplex PCR reads with MiXCR, one entry per CDR3 protein. The data show 390,000 or so distinct CDR3 sequences, about 15% seen once. This clonotype was detected ten times or more. Its antigen is unknown. The sample was blood. This receptor was identified in a young man with Graves' ophthalmopathy.

The CDR3 protein is CASSGYNQPQHF. The DNA for the CDR3 is TGTGCATCCTCAGGTTACAATCAGCCCCAGCATTTT. The gene calls are TRBV30 and TRBJ1-5, with D unresolved. The CDR3 contains 12 residues. The germline V gene has CDR1 GTSNPN and CDR2 SVGIG (reference sequence).